The table lists the clone carrying this T cell receptor (beta chain) with a count of one. Alongside a J-beta primer mix, a sample-barcoded 5' primer served in a second PCR lasting about 7 to 12 cycles. A 12-random-nucleotide template-switch adaptor tagged each cDNA molecule. TCRdb ran MiXCR on the 5' RACE reads and lists one entry per CDR3 protein. This sample has approximately 830,000 distinct CDR3 sequences, with roughly 60% found just once. This sample is part of a study of blood T cells in healthy people across ages. This sequence originates from a man in his thirties or forties in good health. Material for sequencing was blood.

CDR3 sequence (DNA): TGCAGTGCTAGAGGAAGCGGGGGGTGGGAGACCCAGTACTTC. This encodes CSARGSGGWETQYF. This sequence joins TRBV20-1 and TRBJ2-5; TRBD2 agrees at 9 bases. Germline assignment: CDR1 DFQATT and CDR2 SNEGSKA (reference sequence). The CDR3 runs 14 residues. V shed 1 base and J 5 bases; nucleotides not matched to a gene: 5.